A selection of T cell receptor beta chains follows, all from one sample in a study of blood T cell repertoires in COVID-19. Measured with immunoSEQ multiplex PCR; TCRdb has only the in-frame clones, and not every one. The table has under 45,000 clones, approximately 90% seen once. Sequencing was carried out using peripheral blood. Receptors were obtained from a man aged 35 to 55 with COVID-19, enrolled during active disease. Both conserved end residues are part of each CDR3.

cdr3_aa	v_call	j_call
CASSRFTGFLTEAFF	TRBV7-9	TRBJ1-1
CASTTSITLSTDTQYF	TRBV21-1	TRBJ2-3
CASSSVPGSYTF	TRBV5-6	TRBJ1-2
CASSLWGQQETQYF	TRBV27	TRBJ2-5
CASTPSVLRPQHF	TRBV12-3/TRBV12-4	TRBJ1-5
CASSLNGGGGTEAFF	TRBV13	TRBJ1-1
CASSRDYNSPLHF	TRBV5-1	TRBJ1-6
CASSRYRGGSYEQYF	TRBV28	TRBJ2-7
CASSLVPGQGNYEQYF	TRBV11-2	TRBJ2-7
CASSKGGDSYNEQFF	TRBV19	TRBJ2-1
CASSLLAGSYEQYF	TRBV28	TRBJ2-7
CASSQGTGLVAAQYF	TRBV4-2	TRBJ2-5
CASSLDGLAEGYTF	TRBV5-1	TRBJ1-2
CASQAGGFVFF	TRBV2	TRBJ1-1
CASKAVGLADQETQYF	TRBV2	TRBJ2-5
CSVEDTGSQETQYF	TRBV29-1	TRBJ2-5
CASSIMDYTYEQYF	TRBV7-9	TRBJ2-7